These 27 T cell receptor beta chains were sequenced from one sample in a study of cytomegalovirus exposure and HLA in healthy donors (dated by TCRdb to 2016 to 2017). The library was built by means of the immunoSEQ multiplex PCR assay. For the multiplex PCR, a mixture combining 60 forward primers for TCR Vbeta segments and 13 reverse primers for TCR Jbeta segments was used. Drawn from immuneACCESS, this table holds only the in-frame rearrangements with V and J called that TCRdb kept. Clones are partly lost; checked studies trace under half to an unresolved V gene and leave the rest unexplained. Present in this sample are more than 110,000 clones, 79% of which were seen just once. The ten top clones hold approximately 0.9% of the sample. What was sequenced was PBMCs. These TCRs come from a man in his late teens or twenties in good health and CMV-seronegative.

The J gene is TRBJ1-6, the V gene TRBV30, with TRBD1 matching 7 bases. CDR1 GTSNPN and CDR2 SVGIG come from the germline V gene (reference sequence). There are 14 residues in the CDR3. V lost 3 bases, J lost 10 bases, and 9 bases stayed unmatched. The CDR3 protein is CAWRRQGDGSPLHF. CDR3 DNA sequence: TGTGCCTGGAGGAGACAGGGAGATGGATCACCCCTCCACTTT. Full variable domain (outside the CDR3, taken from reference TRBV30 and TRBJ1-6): SQTIHQWPATLVQPVGSPLSLECTVEGTSNPNLYWYRQAAGRGLQLLFYSVGIGQISSEVPQNLSASRPQDRQFILSSKKLLLSDSGFYLCAWRRQGDGSPLHFGNGTRLTVT.

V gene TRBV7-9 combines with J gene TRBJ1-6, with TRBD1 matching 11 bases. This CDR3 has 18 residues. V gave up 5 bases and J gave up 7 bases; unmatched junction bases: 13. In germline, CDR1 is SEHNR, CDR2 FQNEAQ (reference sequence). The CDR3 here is CASSPTGTGGSQNSPLHF. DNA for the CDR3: TGTGCCAGCAGCCCCACCGGGACAGGGGGAAGCCAGAATTCACCCCTCCACTTT.

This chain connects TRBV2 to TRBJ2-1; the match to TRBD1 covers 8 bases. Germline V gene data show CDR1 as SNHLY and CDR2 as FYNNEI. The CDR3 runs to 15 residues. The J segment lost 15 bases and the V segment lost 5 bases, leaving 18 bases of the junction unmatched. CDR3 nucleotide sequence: TGTGCCAGCAGTCGGACAGGGATTACCTTTGATCGAGGGTTCTTC. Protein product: CASSRTGITFDRGFF. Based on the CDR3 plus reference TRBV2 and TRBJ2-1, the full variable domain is EPEVTQTPSHQVTQMGQEVILRCVPISNHLYFYWYRQILGQKVEFLVSFYNNEISEKSEIFDDQFSVERPDGSNFTLKIRSTKLEDSAMYFCASSRTGITFDRGFFGPGTRLTVL.

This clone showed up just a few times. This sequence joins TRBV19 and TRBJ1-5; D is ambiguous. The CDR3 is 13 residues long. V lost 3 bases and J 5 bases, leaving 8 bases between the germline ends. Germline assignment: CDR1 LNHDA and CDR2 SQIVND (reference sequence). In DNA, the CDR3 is TGTGCCAGTAGTATTTTGGGAGATCAGCCCCAGCATTTT. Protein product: CASSILGDQPQHF.

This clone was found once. Here the CDR3 reads CASSPGQGDYNEQFF. CDR3 DNA sequence: TGTGCCAGCAGCCCAGGACAGGGGGACTACAATGAGCAGTTCTTC. The chain is built from TRBV7-6 and TRBJ2-1; 10 bases are a match to TRBD1. Germline loops: CDR1 SGHVS, CDR2 FNYEAQ. The CDR3 loop spans 15 amino acids. V was clipped by 5 bases and J by 3 bases; unmatched bases: 4.

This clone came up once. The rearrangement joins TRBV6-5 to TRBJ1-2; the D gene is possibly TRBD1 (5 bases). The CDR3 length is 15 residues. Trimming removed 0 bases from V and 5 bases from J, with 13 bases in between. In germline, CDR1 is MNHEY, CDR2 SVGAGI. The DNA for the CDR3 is TGTGCCAGCAGTTACTCCGGTGGGGCGAGATATGGCTACACCTTC. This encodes CASSYSGGARYGYTF.

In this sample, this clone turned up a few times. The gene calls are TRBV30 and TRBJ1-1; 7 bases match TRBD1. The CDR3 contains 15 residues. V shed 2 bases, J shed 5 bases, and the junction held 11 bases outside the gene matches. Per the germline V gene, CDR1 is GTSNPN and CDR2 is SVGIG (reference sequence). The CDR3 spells CAWSLGGATETEAFF. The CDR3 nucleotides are TGTGCCTGGAGTCTAGGGGGCGCCACAGAAACTGAAGCTTTCTTT.

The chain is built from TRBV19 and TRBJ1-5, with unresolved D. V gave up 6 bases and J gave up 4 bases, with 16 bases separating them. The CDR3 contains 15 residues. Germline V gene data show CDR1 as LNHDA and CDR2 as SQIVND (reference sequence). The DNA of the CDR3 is TGTGCCAGTAGGGGCCGCACAGATGGTAATCAGCCCCAGCATTTT. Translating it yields CASRGRTDGNQPQHF.

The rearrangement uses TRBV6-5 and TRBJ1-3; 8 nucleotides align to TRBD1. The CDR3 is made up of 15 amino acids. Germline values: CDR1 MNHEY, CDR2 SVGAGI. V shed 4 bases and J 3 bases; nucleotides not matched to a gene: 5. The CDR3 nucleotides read TGTGCCAGCAGTTCCGGACAGGGTTATGGAAACACCATATATTTT. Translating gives CASSSGQGYGNTIYF.

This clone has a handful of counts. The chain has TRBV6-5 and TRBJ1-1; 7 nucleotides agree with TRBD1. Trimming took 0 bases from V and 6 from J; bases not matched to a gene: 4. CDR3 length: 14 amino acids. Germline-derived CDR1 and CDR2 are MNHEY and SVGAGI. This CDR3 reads CASSYSLGTAEAFF. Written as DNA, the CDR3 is TGTGCCAGCAGTTACTCTCTTGGGACAGCTGAAGCTTTCTTT.

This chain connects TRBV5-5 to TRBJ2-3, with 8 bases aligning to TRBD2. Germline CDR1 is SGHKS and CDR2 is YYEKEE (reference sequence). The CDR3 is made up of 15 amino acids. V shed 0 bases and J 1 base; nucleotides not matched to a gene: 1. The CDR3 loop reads CASSLDSGGTDTQYF. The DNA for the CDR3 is TGTGCCAGCAGCTTGGATAGCGGGGGCACAGATACGCAGTATTTT.

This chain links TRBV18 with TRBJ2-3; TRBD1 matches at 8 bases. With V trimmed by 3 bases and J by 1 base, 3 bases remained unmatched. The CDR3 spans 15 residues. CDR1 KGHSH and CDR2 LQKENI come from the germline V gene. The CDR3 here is CASSPPGQGTDTQYF. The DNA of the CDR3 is TGTGCCAGCTCACCGCCGGGACAGGGCACAGATACGCAGTATTTT. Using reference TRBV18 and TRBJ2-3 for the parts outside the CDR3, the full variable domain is NAGVMQNPRHLVRRRGQEARLRCSPMKGHSHVYWYRQLPEEGLKFMVYLQKENIIDESGMPKERFSAEFPKEGPSILRIQQVVRGDSAAYFCASSPPGQGTDTQYFGPGTRLTVL.

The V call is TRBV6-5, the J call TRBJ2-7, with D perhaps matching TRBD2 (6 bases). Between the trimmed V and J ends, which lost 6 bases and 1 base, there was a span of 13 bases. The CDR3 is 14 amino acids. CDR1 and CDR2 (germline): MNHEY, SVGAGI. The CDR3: CASSWDRGSYEQYF. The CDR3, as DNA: TGTGCCAGCAGCTGGGACCGGGGGTCCTACGAGCAGTACTTC.

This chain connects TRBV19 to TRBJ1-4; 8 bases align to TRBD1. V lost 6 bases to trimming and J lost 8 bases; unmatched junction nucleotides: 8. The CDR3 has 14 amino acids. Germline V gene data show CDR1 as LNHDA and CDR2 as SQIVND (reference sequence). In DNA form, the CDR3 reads TGTGCCAGTAGAATTACAGGGGGGCGGGAAAAACTGTTTTTT. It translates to CASRITGGREKLFF.

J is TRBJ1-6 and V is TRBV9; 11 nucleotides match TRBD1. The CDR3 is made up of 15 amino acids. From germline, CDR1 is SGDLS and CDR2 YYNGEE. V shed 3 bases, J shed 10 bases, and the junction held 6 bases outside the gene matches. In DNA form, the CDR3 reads TGTGCCAGCAGCGCCGGACAGGGGGCAAGGTCACCCCTCCACTTT. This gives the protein CASSAGQGARSPLHF.

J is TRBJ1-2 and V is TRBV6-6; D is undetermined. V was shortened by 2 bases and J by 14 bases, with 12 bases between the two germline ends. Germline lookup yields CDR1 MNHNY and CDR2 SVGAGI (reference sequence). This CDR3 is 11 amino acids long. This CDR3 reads CASSYKAEGTF. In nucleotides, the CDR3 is TGTGCCAGCAGTTACAAAGCGGAGGGTACCTTC.

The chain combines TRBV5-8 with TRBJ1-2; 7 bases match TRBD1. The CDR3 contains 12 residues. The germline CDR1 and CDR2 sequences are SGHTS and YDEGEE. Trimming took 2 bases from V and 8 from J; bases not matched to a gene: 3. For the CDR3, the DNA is TGTGCCAGCAGCTTCGGACAGGCGGGCTACACCTTC. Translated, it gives CASSFGQAGYTF.

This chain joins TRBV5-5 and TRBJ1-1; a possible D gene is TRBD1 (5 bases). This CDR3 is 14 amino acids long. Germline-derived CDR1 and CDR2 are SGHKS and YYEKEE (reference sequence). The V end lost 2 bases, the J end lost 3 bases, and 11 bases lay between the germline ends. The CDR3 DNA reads TGTGCCAGCAGCTTTTGGGAAGGGGACACTGAAGCTTTCTTT. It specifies CASSFWEGDTEAFF.

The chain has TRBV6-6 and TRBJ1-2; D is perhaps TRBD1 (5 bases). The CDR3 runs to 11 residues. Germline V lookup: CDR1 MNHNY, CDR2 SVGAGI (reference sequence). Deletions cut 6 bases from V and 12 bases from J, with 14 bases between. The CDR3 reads CASSSGGLDTF. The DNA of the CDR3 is TGTGCCAGCAGCTCCGGGGGACTGGACACCTTC.

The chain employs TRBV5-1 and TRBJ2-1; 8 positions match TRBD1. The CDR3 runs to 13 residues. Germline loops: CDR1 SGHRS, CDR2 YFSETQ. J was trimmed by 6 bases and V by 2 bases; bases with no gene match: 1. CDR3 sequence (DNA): TGCGCCAGCAGCTTCGACAGGGGCAATGAGCAGTTCTTC. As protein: CASSFDRGNEQFF.

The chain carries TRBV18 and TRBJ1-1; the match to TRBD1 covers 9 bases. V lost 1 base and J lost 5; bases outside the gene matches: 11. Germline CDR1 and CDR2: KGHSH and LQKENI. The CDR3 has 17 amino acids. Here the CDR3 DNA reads TGTGCCAGCTCACCACTTAGCCCACAGGGGGCGCGGACTGAAGCTTTCTTT. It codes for CASSPLSPQGARTEAFF. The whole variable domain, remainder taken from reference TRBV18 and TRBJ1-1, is NAGVMQNPRHLVRRRGQEARLRCSPMKGHSHVYWYRQLPEEGLKFMVYLQKENIIDESGMPKERFSAEFPKEGPSILRIQQVVRGDSAAYFCASSPLSPQGARTEAFFGQGTRLTVV.

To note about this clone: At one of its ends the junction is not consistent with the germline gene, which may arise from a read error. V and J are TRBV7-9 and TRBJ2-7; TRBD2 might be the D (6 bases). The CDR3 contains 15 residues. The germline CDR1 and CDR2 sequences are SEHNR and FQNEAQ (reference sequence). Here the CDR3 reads CSSSLGSRGGYEQYF. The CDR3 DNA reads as TGTTCCAGCAGCTTAGGGTCACGGGGAGGCTACGAGCAGTACTTC.

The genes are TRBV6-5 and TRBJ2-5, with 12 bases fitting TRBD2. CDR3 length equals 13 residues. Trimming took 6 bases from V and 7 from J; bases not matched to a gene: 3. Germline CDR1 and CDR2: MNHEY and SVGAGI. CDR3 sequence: CASSQTSGGTQYF. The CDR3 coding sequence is TGTGCCAGCAGCCAGACTAGCGGGGGGACCCAGTACTTC.

CDR3 DNA sequence: TGTGCCAGCAGTTACTTTAGACAGGGCTACGAGCAGTACTTC. This codes for CASSYFRQGYEQYF. This chain uses TRBV6-6 with TRBJ2-7; 7 bases align to TRBD1. Trimming removed 1 base from V and 3 bases from J; junction bases left unmatched: 3. Germline CDR1 is MNHNY and CDR2 is SVGAGI (reference sequence). The CDR3 has 14 amino acids.

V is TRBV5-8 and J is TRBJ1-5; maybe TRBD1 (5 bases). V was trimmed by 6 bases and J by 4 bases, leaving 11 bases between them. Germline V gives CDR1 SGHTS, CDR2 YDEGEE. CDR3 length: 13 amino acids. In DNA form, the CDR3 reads TGTGCCAGCACCCGCGGGGGAAATCAGCCCCAGCATTTT. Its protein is CASTRGGNQPQHF.

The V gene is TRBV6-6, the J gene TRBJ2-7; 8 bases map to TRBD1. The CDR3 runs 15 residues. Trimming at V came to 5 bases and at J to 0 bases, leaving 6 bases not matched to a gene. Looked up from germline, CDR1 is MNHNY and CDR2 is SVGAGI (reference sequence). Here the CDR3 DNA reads TGTGCCAGCAGTACGCGACAGGGGAACTCCTACGAGCAGTACTTC. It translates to CASSTRQGNSYEQYF.

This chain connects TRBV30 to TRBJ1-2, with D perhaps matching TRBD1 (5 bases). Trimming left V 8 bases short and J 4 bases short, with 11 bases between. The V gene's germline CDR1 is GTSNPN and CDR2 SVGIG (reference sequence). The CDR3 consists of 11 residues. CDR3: CASGGSYGYTF. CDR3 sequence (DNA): TGTGCCAGTGGGGGGTCCTATGGCTACACCTTC. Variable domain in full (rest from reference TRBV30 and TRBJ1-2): SQTIHQWPATLVQPVGSPLSLECTVEGTSNPNLYWYRQAAGRGLQLLFYSVGIGQISSEVPQNLSASRPQDRQFILSSKKLLLSDSGFYLCASGGSYGYTFGSGTRLTVV.